What follows is one T cell receptor (beta chain) and its context. The antigen is undetermined. This record comes from a study of a mutant IDH1 vaccine in newly diagnosed glioma. Overall study context: Treated patients, roughly 62% male and around 40% female, averaged approximately 40 years of age. Most patients had received both radiotherapy and temozolomide, the prior options being radiotherapy, temozolomide, or both. Week 35 brought visit V12, which was followed by visit V13 at week 47.

Time point given: week 47, end of study. In every dose of vaccine, 300 ug of mutant IDH1 20-mer peptide was given alongside topical imiquimod. CDR1 is KGHSH and CDR2 is LQKENI in the germline V gene. V gave up 4 bases and J gave up 2 bases, with 21 bases separating them. The CDR3 is 18 amino acids. Repertoires were generated with immunoSEQ multiplex PCR, while TCRdb's copy carries only in-frame clones and drops some. The repertoire holds tens of thousands of clones, 87% seen once, with more than 10% in the top ten. The chain links TRBV18 to TRBJ1-5; D might be TRBD1 (6 bases). Sequencing used PBMCs, obtained from a glioma patient whose treatment included an IDH1 peptide vaccine. This TCR derives from a woman aged 25 to 39 with glioma. CDR3 region: CASSLLGGWVRGNQPQHF. The CDR3 region has the DNA TGTGCCAGCTCACTATTGGGGGGCTGGGTTCGGGGCAATCAGCCCCAGCATTTT.